The entry below describes one T cell receptor beta chain. Its recognized antigen is unknown. No base-level quality is on record; no much larger clone is a single base apart. Libraries were constructed by the immunoSEQ multiplex PCR assay. As for the original processing: A statistical classification framework was built to diagnose cytomegalovirus status from the catalog of TCR beta chain sequences. TCRdb provides this immuneACCESS table in a form limited to in-frame rearrangements. Some clones are lacking; in checked studies, under half of them reflect an unresolved V gene, and why the rest are absent is not known. D and trimming were read from the DNA, whereas the V and J calls and clone size are those reported in that table. Present in this sample are about 120,000 clones, more than 75% of which were seen just once. About 6% of the sample is taken by the ten largest. This specimen comes from a study of cytomegalovirus exposure and HLA in healthy donors (dated by TCRdb to the late 2010s). Looking at the study overall: According to a later analysis, one platform produced both the 110 or so validation repertoires and the 620 or so repertoires of the first cohort. The study aimed to test whether signatures of past pathogen exposure could be identified by cataloging public T cell receptors. Besides the first cohort of 500 to 700 subjects, a separate validation cohort made up of 120 or so different subjects was used. To predict cytomegalovirus infection status, the study brought together high-throughput TCR immunosequencing, statistical association of individual TCRs with disease status, and machine learning. Here is what the overall study found, with its caveats: In both the original and validation cohorts, the classifier was reported to diagnose cytomegalovirus status with high specificity and sensitivity. According to the authors, the approach could potentially be generalized to other disease states and immunological phenotypes. In vitro tests confirmed that three of the cytomegalovirus-associated TCR beta chains recognize cytomegalovirus antigens. Across donors, most TCR sequences were observed very rarely, whereas some public TCRs were present in many individuals. The study gave a list of about 150 TCR beta chains associated with cytomegalovirus. Of the cluster scores, around 95% were above 0 in a later analysis, which found that TCRs clustered in the first cohort also tended to co-occur in the 120 or so validation repertoires. All 120 or so repertoires were used to score co-occurrence in the validation cohort in a later analysis, because that analysis had no HLA typing for the cohort.

The donors were included in the validation cohort of 120 subjects, a group kept apart from the roughly 680-subject first cohort. The CDR3 numbers 13 residues from cysteine through phenylalanine. Of all the DNA, just the CDR3 is kept, 39 bases in frame from base 1. CDR1 and CDR2, looked up from the germline V gene, are SQVTM and ANQGSEA. The germline ends are 14 bases apart after V is trimmed by 7 bases and J by 4 bases. Recombination connected TRBV29-1 to TRBJ2-4; D gene: possibly TRBD2, on 5 matching bases. This TCR was sampled from a woman between 18 and 30 years old in good health and CMV-seropositive. The sample comprised PBMCs. The bases are TGCAGCGCCCTATCGGGGTCTAAAAACATTCAGTACTTC. Protein translation: CSALSGSKNIQYF.